The 17 T cell receptor beta chains listed next were all sequenced from one sample in a study of T cell responses to AZD1222 COVID-19 vaccine. Using immunoSEQ multiplex PCR, the repertoire was profiled, and TCRdb retains in-frame clones only, with some absent. The table includes about 140,000 clones, 85% to 90% detected once. The sample consisted of peripheral blood, taken 28 days after the second AZD1222 dose. These receptors were taken from an adult who received the AZD1222 COVID-19 vaccine.

The chain joins TRBV2 to TRBJ2-4; 9 bases line up with TRBD1. CDR1 is SNHLY and CDR2 is FYNNEI in the germline V gene. Losses at the gene ends were 6 bases for V and 5 bases for J; bases not matched to a gene: 5. The CDR3 is made up of 14 amino acids. The CDR3: CASRTGTGQNIQYF. CDR3 sequence (DNA): TGTGCCAGCAGGACCGGGACAGGGCAAAACATTCAGTACTTC.

This clone was picked up one time. The chain is built from TRBV6-7 and TRBJ2-2; 8 bases match TRBD2. TRBV6-7 is marked as an open reading frame, function uncertain. The length of the CDR3 is 16 residues. Losses at the gene ends were 7 bases for V and 2 bases for J; bases not matched to a gene: 9. CDR3: CASNPAGGANTGELFF. CDR3 DNA sequence: TGTGCCAGCAATCCTGCCGGGGGGGCCAACACCGGGGAGCTGTTTTTT.

The chain couples TRBV6-1 to TRBJ1-3; D gene unclear. The CDR3 runs 14 residues. Germline CDR1 reads MNHNS; CDR2 reads SASEGT. Deletions cut 2 bases from V and 0 bases from J, with 5 bases between. Here the CDR3 reads CASSELSSGNTIYF. The CDR3 nucleotides are TGTGCCAGCAGTGAACTTAGCTCTGGAAACACCATATATTTT.

The CDR3 DNA reads TGTGCCAGCAGCGGCGCGGGGGGGGCCTATGAAGCTTTCTTT. Encoded protein: CASSGAGGAYEAFF. The gene calls are TRBV25-1 and TRBJ1-1; maybe TRBD1 (6 bases). The germline V gene encodes CDR1 MGHDK and CDR2 SYGVNS. V was pared by 6 bases and J by 7 bases, with 18 bases between. The CDR3 is 14 residues long.

This rearrangement joins TRBV28 to TRBJ2-1; D possibly corresponds to TRBD1 (6 bases). V lost 2 bases to trimming and J lost 8 bases, with 7 bases between them. This CDR3 contains 12 residues. Germline V gene lookup returns CDR1 MDHEN and CDR2 SYDVKM. CDR3 residues: CASSLQGYEQFF. The CDR3 nucleotides read TGTGCCAGCAGTTTACAGGGGTATGAGCAGTTCTTC. The variable domain in full, with the rest retrieved from reference TRBV28 and TRBJ2-1, is DVKVTQSSRYLVKRTGEKVFLECVQDMDHENMFWYRQDPGLGLRLIYFSYDVKMKEKGDIPEGYSVSREKKERFSLILESASTNQTSMYLCASSLQGYEQFFGPGTRLTVL.

The rearrangement links TRBV9 to TRBJ1-2; 7 bases are shared with TRBD1. The V segment lost 0 bases and the J segment 3 bases; nucleotides outside the gene matches: 23. Germline CDR1 is SGDLS and CDR2 is YYNGEE. The CDR3 is 21 residues long. CDR3 DNA: TGTGCCAGCAGCGTAGCTTCGTGGGCTTTTGGCAGGGGGTCTAGTTACTATGGCTACACCTTC. Translating gives CASSVASWAFGRGSSYYGYTF. Full variable domain (missing parts from reference TRBV9 and TRBJ1-2): DSGVTQTPKHLITATGQRVTLRCSPRSGDLSVYWYQQSLDQGLQFLIQYYNGEERAKGNILERFSAQQFPDLHSELNLSSLELGDSALYFCASSVASWAFGRGSSYYGYTFGSGTRLTVV.

Only one count was recorded for this clone. This chain joins TRBV7-2 and TRBJ2-7; D not certain. CDR1 is SGHTA, CDR2 FQGNSA, per germline. This CDR3 has 13 residues. Trimming pared 4 bases from V and 7 bases from J, leaving 14 bases between. CDR3 sequence reads: CASSSGALREQYF. CDR3 coding DNA: TGTGCCAGCAGCTCCGGAGCCTTAAGAGAGCAGTACTTC.

The chain combines TRBV27 with TRBJ2-3; D tentatively fits TRBD1 or TRBD2 (5 bases each). CDR3 length equals 16 residues. Germline CDR1 is MNHEY and CDR2 is SMNVEV (reference sequence). Trimming left V 5 bases short and J 3 bases short, with 18 bases between. CDR3: CASSPSGPPGTDTQYF. The CDR3 region has the DNA TGTGCCAGCAGTCCGTCAGGGCCTCCGGGGACAGATACGCAGTATTTT.

The rearrangement joins TRBV18 to TRBJ2-1; weak D call: TRBD1 (6 bases). The CDR3 is 16 amino acids. The V end lost 4 bases, the J end lost 6 bases, and 19 bases lay between the germline ends. Germline assignment: CDR1 KGHSH and CDR2 LQKENI. Here the CDR3 DNA reads TGTGCCAGCTCACGCATGGAGGCAGGGGAAGGCAATGAGCAGTTCTTC. Encoded protein: CASSRMEAGEGNEQFF.

The gene calls are TRBV12-3 or TRBV12-4 and TRBJ1-3; D gene unclear. V lost 8 bases and J 4 bases, leaving 9 bases between the germline ends. This CDR3 spans 12 amino acids. CDR3 sequence: CASGESGNTIYF. As DNA, the CDR3 is TGTGCCAGCGGAGAGTCCGGAAACACCATATATTTT.

CDR3 sequence: CAWSGEGAGYTF. DNA for the CDR3: TGTGCCTGGAGTGGGGAAGGGGCTGGCTACACCTTC. The genes are TRBV30 and TRBJ1-2; D is perhaps TRBD1 (5 bases). V shed 1 base and J shed 7 bases, with 10 bases lying between them. The CDR3 is 12 amino acids. Germline V gives CDR1 GTSNPN, CDR2 SVGIG (reference sequence).

V gene TRBV7-2 combines with J gene TRBJ1-5; weak D call: TRBD1 (5 bases). V was shortened by 0 bases and J by 7 bases, with 13 bases between the two germline ends. CDR1 SGHTA and CDR2 FQGNSA come from the germline V gene. This CDR3 has 15 amino acids. CDR3 DNA sequence: TGTGCCAGCAGCTTAGCTTCTGGGGGGTACCAGCCCCAGCATTTT. Translation: CASSLASGGYQPQHF.

The chain uses TRBV27 and TRBJ2-7; D possibly uses TRBD1 or TRBD2 (5 bases each). V dropped 5 bases and J dropped 2 bases, with 13 bases sitting between them. CDR1 and CDR2 from the germline V gene are MNHEY and SMNVEV (reference sequence). The CDR3 runs to 14 residues. The CDR3 DNA reads as TGTGCCAGCAGTCCGTCGGGGACCCCCTACGAGCAGTACTTC. Protein: CASSPSGTPYEQYF.

V usage is TRBV4-1 and J usage is TRBJ1-1, with a tentative D call TRBD1 (6 bases). V was shortened by 0 bases and J by 6 bases, with 11 bases between the two germline ends. CDR1 is MGHRA, CDR2 YSYEKL, per germline. The CDR3 totals 14 residues. The CDR3 region has the DNA TGCGCCAGCAGCCAAGAGGTCAGGGGATCTGAAGCTTTCTTT. This sequence encodes CASSQEVRGSEAFF.

Points on this clone: The identical CDR3 is also encoded by other nucleotide sequences in the sample. The chain combines TRBV5-1 with TRBJ2-1, with 7 bases identical to TRBD2. V lost 0 bases and J lost 0; bases outside the gene matches: 3. The CDR3 extends over 16 amino acids. Germline V gene lookup returns CDR1 SGHRS and CDR2 YFSETQ. CDR3 amino acids: CASSLAGGSSYNEQFF. In DNA form, the CDR3 reads TGCGCCAGCAGCTTGGCCGGGGGGTCCTCCTACAATGAGCAGTTCTTC.

The CDR3 sequence is CASSQDLARENQPQHF. As DNA, the CDR3 is TGTGCCAGCAGCCAAGACTTGGCCAGGGAAAATCAGCCCCAGCATTTT. The chain links TRBV4-2 to TRBJ1-5; D possibly corresponds to TRBD1 (5 bases). There are 16 residues in the CDR3. The germline gives CDR1 LGHNA, CDR2 YNFKEQ. Trimming left V 0 bases short and J 4 bases short, with 13 bases between.

The chain combines TRBV4-3 with TRBJ1-3, with a possible D match to TRBD1 (5 bases). The V end was cut by 0 bases, the J end by 8 bases, with 8 bases between. This CDR3 contains 13 residues. Germline CDR1 reads LGHNA; CDR2 reads YSLEER. This CDR3 is CASSQERGDTIYF. CDR3 nucleotides: TGCGCCAGCAGCCAAGAGAGGGGAGACACCATATATTTT.